Following are 15 T cell receptor beta chains from one sample sequenced in a study of T cells in Graves' hyperthyroidism and ophthalmopathy. Using RNA transcripts as the source, TCR beta CDR3 regions were amplified. Primed by the HTBI set, a first-round RT-PCR was run on the TCR CDR3. TCRdb analysed the multiplex PCR reads with MiXCR anew, one entry per CDR3 protein. The sample shows about 600,000 distinct CDR3 sequences, about 14% of them seen only once. Sequenced input: blood. All receptors come from a woman between 45 and 65 years old with Graves' ophthalmopathy.

This clonotype appeared many times. V gene TRBV28 combines with J gene TRBJ2-2; 9 bases align to TRBD2. The CDR3 runs 14 residues. With V trimmed by 2 bases and J by 8 bases, 3 bases remained unmatched. The germline V gene has CDR1 MDHEN and CDR2 SYDVKM. The CDR3: CASSLQLAGGELFF. DNA for the CDR3: TGTGCCAGCAGTTTACAGCTAGCGGGAGGGGAGCTGTTTTTT. Full variable domain (missing parts from reference TRBV28 and TRBJ2-2): DVKVTQSSRYLVKRTGEKVFLECVQDMDHENMFWYRQDPGLGLRLIYFSYDVKMKEKGDIPEGYSVSREKKERFSLILESASTNQTSMYLCASSLQLAGGELFFGEGSRLTVL.

This clonotype was seen at least ten times. CDR3 amino acids: CASSPPGKGGASPLHF. CDR3 nucleotides: TGTGCCAGCAGCCCCCCCGGTAAGGGGGGTGCTTCACCCCTCCACTTT. V is TRBV13 and J is TRBJ1-6; the D gene is possibly TRBD1 (6 bases). V lost 5 bases, J lost 9 bases, and 20 bases lay in between. Looked up from germline, CDR1 is PRHDT and CDR2 is FYEKMQ (reference sequence). The CDR3 loop spans 16 amino acids. Full variable domain (outside the CDR3, taken from reference TRBV13 and TRBJ1-6): AAGVIQSPRHLIKEKRETATLKCYPIPRHDTVYWYQQGPGQDPQFLISFYEKMQSDKGSIPDRFSAQQFSDYHSELNMSSLELGDSALYFCASSPPGKGGASPLHFGNGTRLTVT.

There are a few counts of this clonotype. J is TRBJ2-7 and V is TRBV14; D may be TRBD1 (6 bases). The length of the CDR3 is 18 residues. V was clipped by 4 bases and J by 3 bases, with 25 bases between them. Germline loops: CDR1 SGHDN, CDR2 FVKESK. The CDR3 protein is CASSRIQGFGGWVYEQYF. DNA of the CDR3: TGTGCCAGCAGCCGAATCCAGGGGTTCGGAGGATGGGTCTACGAGCAGTACTTC.

This clonotype was counted many times. The rearrangement joins TRBV20-1 to TRBJ1-1, with TRBD1 matching over 9 bases. Trimming at V came to 6 bases and at J to 5 bases, leaving 10 bases not matched to a gene. The CDR3 has 14 residues. CDR1 is DFQATT and CDR2 is SNEGSKA in the germline V gene (reference sequence). The CDR3 coding sequence is TGCAGTGCCGCAAAACAGGGGGCAGGGACTGAAGCTTTCTTT. This codes for CSAAKQGAGTEAFF.

In regard to this clonotype: Given a much more abundant clone one base away, this may be a read error. The chain has TRBV2 and TRBJ1-5; 10 positions match TRBD1. Germline trimming cut 7 bases from V and 1 base from J; bases unmatched to any gene: 7. The CDR3 spans 16 residues. Germline-derived CDR1 and CDR2 are SNHLY and FYNNEI. The CDR3 here is CASNDRTGGSNQPQHF. The DNA of the CDR3 is TGTGCCAGCAACGACCGGACAGGGGGAAGCAATCAGCCCCAGCATTTT.

This clonotype was recorded many times. The chain recombines TRBV24-1 with TRBJ1-5; D remains unclear. CDR3 size: 15 residues. The germline gives CDR1 KGHDR, CDR2 SFDVKD. Between the trimmed V and J ends, which lost 9 bases and 3 bases, there was a span of 17 bases. For the CDR3, the DNA is TGTGCCACCCAACCGGGAAATCCCCCCAATCAGCCCCAGCATTTT. It encodes CATQPGNPPNQPQHF.

The V and J genes are TRBV6-2 or TRBV6-3 and TRBJ2-7; D perhaps matches TRBD1 (6 bases). The CDR3 sequence is 15 residues long. V dropped 3 bases and J dropped 5 bases, with 17 bases sitting between them. The V gene's germline CDR1 is MNHEY and CDR2 SVGEGT. The CDR3 DNA reads as TGTGCCAGCAGTTATGGGGTTCGACAGGTCCACGAGCAGTACTTC. It yields the protein CASSYGVRQVHEQYF.

In its sample, this clonotype was seen many times. This chain links TRBV12-5 with TRBJ2-3, with D unresolved. The CDR3 loop spans 14 amino acids. CDR1 is LGHNT, CDR2 FRNRAP, per germline. With 1 base removed from V and 3 bases from J, the gap between germline ends came to 8 bases. The CDR3 DNA sequence: TGTGCTAGTGGTTTGGCCTATAAAACAGATACGCAGTATTTT. Translating gives CASGLAYKTDTQYF.

This clonotype has a count of ten or more. The chain joins TRBV12-3 or TRBV12-4 to TRBJ2-3; D possibly matches TRBD1 or TRBD2 (6 bases each). V lost 2 bases to trimming and J lost 4 bases, with 13 bases between them. This CDR3 is built from 15 residues. The CDR3 here is CASSLLSGEADTQYF. In DNA, the CDR3 is TGTGCCAGCAGTTTATTGTCAGGGGAGGCAGATACGCAGTATTTT.

This clonotype was counted many times. As DNA, the CDR3 is TGCAGTGCTAGAGTTGGGGCGGGGGCCTACAATGAGCAGTTCTTC. Amino acids: CSARVGAGAYNEQFF. The V and J genes are TRBV20-1 and TRBJ2-1, with 7 bases fitting TRBD2. With 1 base clipped from V and 2 bases from J, the junction kept 5 bases outside the gene matches. The CDR3 consists of 15 residues. Germline V gives CDR1 DFQATT, CDR2 SNEGSKA (reference sequence).

In its sample, this clonotype was seen many times. CDR3: CASSLAPSRYEQYF. The CDR3 nucleotides are TGCGCCAGCAGCTTGGCCCCTAGCCGCTACGAGCAGTACTTC. The rearrangement uses TRBV5-1 and TRBJ2-7, with D possibly being TRBD2 (5 bases). Trimming cost V 0 bases and J 3 bases, with 10 bases left between them. The CDR3 loop spans 14 amino acids. Germline V CDR1 and CDR2: SGHRS, YFSETQ.

This clonotype was found a few times. This sequence joins TRBV6-2 or TRBV6-3 and TRBJ2-3; D is uncertain. Trimming left V 6 bases short and J 2 bases short, with 9 bases between. CDR3 length equals 13 residues. Germline CDR1 MNHEY, CDR2 SVGEGT. CDR3: CASSQTLTDTQYF. CDR3 nucleotide sequence: TGTGCCAGCAGCCAAACCCTCACAGATACGCAGTATTTT.

This clonotype was observed many times. The chain links TRBV5-5 to TRBJ1-5; D is undetermined. This CDR3 region has 13 residues. With 5 bases removed from V and 6 bases from J, the gap between germline ends came to 12 bases. Germline values: CDR1 SGHKS, CDR2 YYEKEE (reference sequence). The CDR3: CASSRLFAQPQHF. The CDR3 nucleotides read TGTGCCAGCAGTCGGTTGTTTGCTCAGCCCCAGCATTTT.

This clonotype was recorded many times. V gene TRBV18 combines with J gene TRBJ2-1, with TRBD2 matching over 9 bases. The J segment lost 3 bases and the V segment lost 0 bases, leaving 3 bases of the junction unmatched. This CDR3 is 16 amino acids long. Germline CDR1 is KGHSH and CDR2 is LQKENI. The CDR3 region is CASSPPSGRIYNEQFF. CDR3 bases: TGTGCCAGCTCACCACCTAGCGGGAGAATCTACAATGAGCAGTTCTTC.

The V call is TRBV6-1, the J call TRBJ2-7; D is possibly TRBD1 (6 bases). There are 13 residues in the CDR3. V lost 7 bases and J 2 bases, leaving 12 bases between the germline ends. Per the germline V gene, CDR1 is MNHNS and CDR2 is SASEGT. CDR3: CASTWTETYEQYF. Written as DNA, the CDR3 is TGTGCCAGCACCTGGACAGAAACCTACGAGCAGTACTTC.